A few counts support the clone carrying this TCR beta chain. These data are taken from a study of blood T cell repertoires in COVID-19. Study as a whole: There were acute and convalescent COVID-19 samples, and they came from the United States, Italy and Spain. T cells, B-cell-depleted T cells, or PBMCs provided the cDNA or gDNA that served as material.

How the authors handled the data: Reference gene primers were amplified, and this amplification served to estimate nucleated cell counts. Profiled with immunoSEQ multiplex PCR; TCRdb holds only in-frame clones, not every one. The V and J calls and the clone size are those of that table, but D and trimming were determined from the DNA. The sample consists of 140,000 to 150,000 clones, 80% of them appearing once. CDR3 length: 13 residues. V shed 3 bases and J shed 3 bases, with 8 bases lying between them. This sequence originates from a woman in her forties or fifties with acute or convalescent COVID-19. This rearrangement joins TRBV12-3 or TRBV12-4 to TRBJ1-1; D may be TRBD1 (5 bases). The specimen sequenced was peripheral blood. In nucleotides, the CDR3 is TGTGCCAGCAGTTTTCCGGGGGACACTGAAGCTTTCTTT. Amino acid sequence: CASSFPGDTEAFF.